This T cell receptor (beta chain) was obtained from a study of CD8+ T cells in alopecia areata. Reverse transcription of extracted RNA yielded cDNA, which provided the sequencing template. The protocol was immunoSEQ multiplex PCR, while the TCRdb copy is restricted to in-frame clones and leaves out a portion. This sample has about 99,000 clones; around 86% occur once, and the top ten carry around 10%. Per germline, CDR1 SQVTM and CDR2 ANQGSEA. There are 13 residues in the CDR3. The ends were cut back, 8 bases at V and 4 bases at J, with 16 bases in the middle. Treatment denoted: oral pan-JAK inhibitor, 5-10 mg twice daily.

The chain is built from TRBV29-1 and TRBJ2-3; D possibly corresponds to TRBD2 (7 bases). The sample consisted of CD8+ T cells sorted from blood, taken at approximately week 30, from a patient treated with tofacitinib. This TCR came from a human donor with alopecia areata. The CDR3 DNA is TGCAGCACTGGGGGGGCCGGCGCAGATACGCAGTATTTT. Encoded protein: CSTGGAGADTQYF.